The T cell receptor (beta chain) described here comes from a study of persistence of HIV-infected CD4 T cells. The immunoSEQ assay was version 4, run in survey mode. Generated by immunoSEQ multiplex PCR, the TCRdb table keeps only in-frame clones and is missing some. The sample yields fewer than 20,000 clones, approximately 80% seen once. Study-wide results and limits: CMV- and Gag-responding cells had lower TCRbeta richness than CD3/CD28-responding cells.

A remark on this clone: Its antigen remains unidentified. The same CDR3 is also encoded by other DNA sequences in this sample.

Looked up from germline, CDR1 is LNHDA and CDR2 is SQIVND (reference sequence). The CDR3 is made up of 15 amino acids. Trimming removed 3 bases from V and 0 bases from J, with 9 bases in between. The stimulus was lysate of CMV-infected fibroblasts, roughly 10 ug/mL. Responding CD4+ T cells were sorted by upregulation of both CD40 ligand and CD69. CD4+ T cell counts exceeded 400 cells/uL; CMV serology was positive. The J gene is TRBJ1-5, the V gene TRBV19; D remains unclear. The material was CD4+ T cells sorted from PBMCs after roughly 18-hour stimulation, obtained from a patient who received antiretroviral therapy. This TCR derives from an adult man with HIV who was CMV-seropositive. In DNA, the CDR3 is TGTGCCAGTAGTATGAGAGGGAGTAGCAATCAGCCCCAGCATTTT. Amino acid sequence: CASSMRGSSNQPQHF.